A selection of T cell receptor beta chains follows, all from one sample in a study of hypomethylating agent response in myelodysplastic syndrome. The repertoire was sequenced with immunoSEQ multiplex PCR; TCRdb's copy has only in-frame clones and lacks some. This sample yields under 7,000 clones, of which around nine tenths are seen a single time; over 9.5% belongs to the top ten. Sequenced here: bone marrow, sampled before or after starting hypomethylating agent treatment for myelodysplastic syndrome (not recorded which). The origin of the receptors is a human donor with myelodysplastic syndrome. Both conserved end residues are part of each CDR3. A D gene is named only where the DNA matches it firmly. The size field is filled for only some rows; it gives once, few, many or a size class.

V	D	size	J	CDR3	DNA
TRBV29-1	-	-	TRBJ1-2	CSVGTGNYGYTF	TGCAGCGTAGGTACGGGGAATTATGGCTACACCTTC
TRBV6-5	TRBD1	-	TRBJ2-7	CASSQGGTGLYEQYF	TGTGCCAGCAGCCAAGGGGGGACAGGTCTCTACGAGCAGTACTTC
TRBV9	-	-	TRBJ1-5	CASSTVPEQPQHF	TGTGCCAGCAGTACTGTCCCAGAGCAGCCCCAGCATTTT
TRBV29-1	-	-	TRBJ2-5	CSVEDGRVETQYF	TGCAGCGTTGAAGACGGCAGGGTCGAGACCCAGTACTTC
TRBV21-1	-	-	TRBJ1-2	CASSNWEDYGYTF	TGTGCCAGCAGCAATTGGGAAGACTATGGCTACACCTTC
TRBV29-1	-	-	TRBJ1-1	CSVEGGQLNTEAFF	TGCAGCGTTGAAGGAGGGCAGTTGAACACTGAAGCTTTCTTT
TRBV6-1	-	-	TRBJ1-1	CASSSLGTANTEAFF	TGTGCCAGCAGTTCTTTAGGGACGGCGAACACTGAAGCTTTCTTT
TRBV5-1	-	-	TRBJ2-3	CASSSSVSRNARAGRTDTQYF	TGCGCCAGCAGCTCTTCAGTTTCTAGGAATGCACGAGCAGGACGCACAGATACGCAGTATTTT
TRBV5-4	TRBD1	-	TRBJ2-2	CASSFRQGDTGELFF	TGTGCCAGCAGCTTCCGACAGGGCGACACCGGGGAGCTGTTTTTT
TRBV29-1	-	-	TRBJ2-4	CSVANVAKNIQYF	TGCAGCGTTGCGAACGTAGCCAAAAACATTCAGTACTTC
TRBV10-3	-	-	TRBJ2-5	CAISESGSQETQYF	TGTGCCATCAGTGAATCCGGGAGCCAAGAGACCCAGTACTTC
TRBV30	-	-	TRBJ1-2	CAWKRNLVYGYTF	TGTGCCTGGAAGAGAAACCTGGTCTATGGCTACACCTTC
TRBV13	-	-	TRBJ1-2	CASSLRRAYRPGEGGYGYTF	TGTGCCAGCAGCTTACGACGAGCTTACAGACCTGGGGAGGGAGGCTATGGCTACACCTTC
TRBV19	TRBD1	-	TRBJ2-4	CASSIRDRVNIQYF	TGTGCCAGTAGTATCCGGGACAGGGTAAACATTCAGTACTTC
TRBV7-2	-	-	TRBJ1-1	CASSPIGGANTEAFF	TGTGCCAGCAGCCCCATCGGGGGAGCAAACACTGAAGCTTTCTTT
TRBV7-2	-	once	TRBJ1-6	CASSLLYSNSPLHF	TGTGCCAGCAGCCTTTTATATTCTAATTCACCCCTCCACTTT
TRBV7-8	-	-	TRBJ1-6	CASKMGLGNSPLHF	TGTGCCAGCAAGATGGGACTAGGCAATTCACCCCTCCACTTT
TRBV19	-	-	TRBJ1-1	CASKGGPEAFF	TGTGCCAGCAAGGGAGGACCTGAAGCTTTCTTT
TRBV27	TRBD2	-	TRBJ2-1	CASSLAGGPVNEQFF	TGTGCCAGCAGTTTAGCGGGGGGGCCCGTTAATGAGCAGTTCTTC
TRBV11-3	-	-	TRBJ2-5	CASSANEETQYF	TGTGCCAGCAGCGCAAATGAAGAGACCCAGTACTTC
TRBV2	-	-	TRBJ1-2	CASSEQGQGGYGYTF	TGTGCCAGCAGTGAACAGGGGCAGGGCGGCTATGGCTACACCTTC
TRBV6-1	-	few	TRBJ2-7	CASSEWRRGDEQYF	TGTGCCAGCAGTGAGTGGCGCAGGGGAGACGAGCAGTACTTC
TRBV6-6	TRBD1	-	TRBJ1-5	CASSQGQGSTQPQHF	TGTGCCAGCAGTCAGGGACAGGGTAGCACTCAGCCCCAGCATTTT
TRBV5-6	TRBD2	-	TRBJ2-1	CASSSRTSGNNEQFF	TGTGCCAGCAGCTCCCGGACTAGCGGAAACAATGAGCAGTTCTTC
TRBV9	TRBD2	-	TRBJ2-1	CASSVGPGTSGRVDKDEQFF	TGTGCCAGCAGCGTAGGTCCTGGGACTAGCGGGAGGGTGGACAAGGATGAGCAGTTCTTC
TRBV15	-	-	TRBJ2-5	CATSRVVWETQYF	TGTGCCACCAGCAGAGTGGTGTGGGAGACCCAGTACTTC
TRBV19	-	-	TRBJ1-6	CASSATPLNSPLHF	TGTGCCAGTAGTGCAACACCTCTAAATTCACCCCTCCACTTT
TRBV29-1	TRBD1	-	TRBJ1-1	CSVKQGVEAFF	TGCAGCGTTAAACAGGGGGTCGAAGCTTTCTTT
TRBV13	-	-	TRBJ1-2	CASSLRTVENYGYTF	TGTGCCAGCAGCCTTCGGACAGTCGAAAACTATGGCTACACCTTC
TRBV10-3	-	-	TRBJ1-1	CAIRRDASNTEAFF	TGTGCCATCAGAAGGGACGCGTCGAACACTGAAGCTTTCTTT
TRBV27	TRBD1	-	TRBJ1-2	CASRDRGNGYTF	TGTGCCAGCCGAGACAGGGGCAATGGCTACACCTTC
TRBV6-5	-	-	TRBJ1-2	CASSERDAHYGYTF	TGTGCCAGCAGCGAAAGGGACGCCCACTATGGCTACACCTTC
TRBV10-3	-	-	TRBJ2-1	CAISESRSGTNNEQFF	TGTGCCATCAGTGAGTCCCGTAGCGGTACTAACAATGAGCAGTTCTTC
TRBV6-5	TRBD2	few	TRBJ2-2	CAISFPSGVNTGELFF	TGTGCCATCAGTTTCCCTAGCGGGGTGAACACCGGGGAGCTGTTTTTT
TRBV11-2	TRBD2	-	TRBJ2-1	CASSSALSGGTPYNEQFF	TGTGCCAGCAGCTCCGCCCTTAGCGGGGGCACTCCCTACAATGAGCAGTTCTTC
TRBV4-1	-	-	TRBJ1-6	CASSQVGGVGNSPLHF	TGCGCCAGCAGCCAAGTCGGAGGGGTAGGTAATTCACCCCTCCACTTT
TRBV7-2	TRBD2	-	TRBJ2-7	CASSLVGFLAGTRPYEQYF	TGTGCCAGCAGCTTAGTGGGCTTTCTAGCGGGAACGCGACCCTACGAGCAGTACTTC
TRBV19	-	-	TRBJ2-7	CASSLRGYEQYF	TGTGCCAGTAGTCTCCGGGGTTACGAGCAGTACTTC
TRBV7-2	TRBD2	-	TRBJ2-2	CASSPSGGVTGELFF	TGTGCCAGCAGCCCTAGCGGGGGGGTAACCGGGGAGCTGTTTTTT
TRBV30	-	-	TRBJ2-2	CAWKPGPFSGELFF	TGTGCCTGGAAACCGGGACCTTTTTCCGGGGAGCTGTTTTTT
TRBV7-9	-	-	TRBJ1-1	CASSLGENTEAFF	TGTGCCAGCAGCTTAGGCGAAAACACTGAAGCTTTCTTT
TRBV15	-	-	TRBJ2-4	CATSRDLGTQKNIQYF	TGTGCCACCAGCAGAGATTTGGGGACCCAGAAAAACATTCAGTACTTC
TRBV30	TRBD1	few	TRBJ1-1	CAWSPGGTEAFF	TGTGCCTGGAGTCCAGGGGGCACTGAAGCTTTCTTT
TRBV5-4	TRBD2	once	TRBJ2-3	CASSPGPSGRGTDTQYF	TGTGCCAGCAGCCCGGGCCCTAGCGGGAGGGGCACAGATACGCAGTATTTT
TRBV6-1	TRBD2	-	TRBJ2-7	CASSEGMGGSSSLGEQYF	TGTGCCAGCAGTGAAGGGATGGGCGGGAGCTCCTCCTTGGGTGAGCAGTACTTC
TRBV25-1	-	-	TRBJ1-1	CASSDHKWGGLSTEAFF	TGTGCCAGCAGTGACCACAAGTGGGGGGGGCTGAGCACTGAAGCTTTCTTT
TRBV19	TRBD1	-	TRBJ1-3	CASSLRGRNTIYF	TGTGCCAGTAGTCTCAGGGGGAGAAACACCATATATTTT
TRBV19	TRBD1	-	TRBJ1-2	CASSSGQGYGYTF	TGTGCCAGTAGTTCGGGACAGGGGTATGGCTACACCTTC
TRBV5-6	TRBD1	-	TRBJ1-2	CASSSGGYGYTF	TGTGCCAGCAGCTCAGGGGGCTATGGCTACACCTTC
TRBV6-5	-	-	TRBJ2-7	CASGERRGYEQYF	TGTGCCAGCGGGGAAAGACGCGGCTACGAGCAGTACTTC